This entry lists 28 T cell receptor beta chains sequenced from one sample in a study of CD8 T cells in ankylosing spondylitis. TCRdb redid the calling of the 5' RACE reads with MiXCR, one entry per CDR3 protein. The sample contains 180,000 or so distinct CDR3 sequences, roughly 11% of which appear only once. Material for sequencing was blood, either unsorted or a sorted T cell fraction (not recorded which). The receptors derive from a male donor with ankylosing spondylitis or in good health (not recorded which).

This clonotype was recorded at least ten times. The V call is TRBV12-3 or TRBV12-4, the J call TRBJ2-3; either TRBD1 or TRBD2 may supply D (5 bases each). The V and J ends lost 4 bases and 9 bases respectively, with 17 bases between them. The CDR3 totals 14 residues. The CDR3 region is CASSSSLRGETQYF. Written as DNA, the CDR3 is TGTGCCAGCAGTTCGTCTTTAAGGGGAGAAACGCAGTATTTT.

The chain links TRBV5-6 to TRBJ2-1; D uncertain. The CDR3 extends over 20 amino acids. Trimming shortened V by 0 bases and J by 2 bases, and 24 bases separated the two germline ends. Germline CDR1 is SGHDT and CDR2 is YYEEEE. CDR3 nucleotide sequence: TGTGCCAGCAGCTTGGTCTCACTTTTCACCCCTGTTGGGACCTACAATGAGCAGTTCTTC. Translating gives CASSLVSLFTPVGTYNEQFF.

The CDR3 DNA follows: TGTGCCTGGAGTGTATCGGCTGGAAACACCATATATTTT. Its protein product is CAWSVSAGNTIYF. J is TRBJ1-3 and V is TRBV30; D uncertain. The V and J ends lost 0 bases and 2 bases respectively, with 5 bases between them. The germline gives CDR1 GTSNPN, CDR2 SVGIG (reference sequence). This CDR3 contains 13 residues.

At least ten counts were recorded for this clonotype. The genes are TRBV12-3 or TRBV12-4 and TRBJ2-2; either TRBD1 or TRBD2 may supply D (7 bases each). V dropped 8 bases and J dropped 6 bases, with 22 bases sitting between them. CDR3 length: 16 amino acids. The CDR3 loop is CASLYRAGGGAGELFF. The CDR3 nucleotides read TGTGCCAGCCTCTACCGCGCAGGGGGAGGGGCCGGGGAGCTGTTTTTT.

This clonotype was counted at least ten times. The chain has TRBV14 and TRBJ2-7; the D is unclear. Trimming stripped 1 base from V and 4 bases from J, with 14 bases between. CDR1 SGHDN and CDR2 FVKESK come from the germline V gene. The CDR3 sequence is 15 residues long. The CDR3 here is CASSQGGMGLYEQYF. CDR3 nucleotides: TGTGCCAGCAGCCAAGGTGGTATGGGGTTGTACGAGCAGTACTTC.

This clonotype has at least ten counts. V is TRBV24-1 and J is TRBJ2-2; 12 nucleotides line up with TRBD1. The length of the CDR3 is 15 residues. CDR1 is KGHDR and CDR2 is SFDVKD in the germline V gene. The ends lost 7 bases at V and 2 bases at J; junction bases unmatched: 1. This CDR3 is CATRGQGANTGELFF. The CDR3 coding sequence is TGTGCCACCAGGGGACAGGGGGCCAACACCGGGGAGCTGTTTTTT.

This clonotype appeared many times. The chain has TRBV5-1 and TRBJ1-3; no clear D. The V gene's germline CDR1 is SGHRS and CDR2 YFSETQ. V lost 0 bases and J lost 0, with 7 bases in between. The CDR3 extends over 15 amino acids. The CDR3 protein is CASSLGPTSGNTIYF. The CDR3 DNA is TGCGCCAGCAGCTTGGGGCCGACCTCTGGAAACACCATATATTTT.

This clonotype was recorded at least ten times. The chain combines TRBV12-3 or TRBV12-4 with TRBJ1-2; TRBD1 is a possible D gene (5 bases). CDR3 length equals 14 residues. Trimming took off 2 bases at V and 2 bases at J, with 9 bases between the two ends. The CDR3: CASSLSTANYGYTF. The CDR3 DNA is TGTGCCAGCAGTTTATCGACAGCAAACTATGGCTACACCTTC.

This chain connects TRBV9 to TRBJ2-7; TRBD2 is a possible D gene (6 bases). V was clipped by 2 bases and J by 4 bases, with 19 bases between them. CDR1 is SGDLS, CDR2 YYNGEE, per germline. The CDR3 has 16 amino acids. CDR3 region: CASSVSGSLSLYEQYF. CDR3 DNA: TGTGCCAGCAGCGTTTCCGGGAGTCTCTCCCTTTACGAGCAGTACTTC.

Many counts were recorded for this clonotype. The gene calls are TRBV27 and TRBJ1-5; D remains unclear. Germline V gene data show CDR1 as MNHEY and CDR2 as SMNVEV (reference sequence). The V end lost 3 bases, the J end lost 4 bases, and 13 bases lay between the germline ends. This CDR3 has 15 amino acids. The CDR3 here is CASSLVGGENQPQHF. The CDR3 DNA is TGTGCCAGCAGTTTGGTAGGCGGGGAAAATCAGCCCCAGCATTTT.

This clonotype occurred a few times. The chain employs TRBV9 and TRBJ1-2; no firm D call. Germline V CDR1 and CDR2: SGDLS, YYNGEE. This CDR3 contains 13 residues. The V gene lost 0 bases and the J gene lost 2 bases, with 5 bases spanning the gap. For the CDR3, the DNA is TGTGCCAGCAGCGTAGGCGGAAACTATGGCTACACCTTC. Translated: CASSVGGNYGYTF.

This clonotype was detected many times. The chain is built from TRBV9 and TRBJ2-3, with 8 nucleotides matching TRBD2. V trimming: 2 bases; J trimming: 2 bases; junction bases outside the gene matches: 13. Germline V gene sequence: CDR1 SGDLS, CDR2 YYNGEE. This CDR3 is 18 amino acids long. CDR3 in DNA: TGTGCCAGCAGCGTTCAAGGACTGGGCGGGGGGATCACAGATACGCAGTATTTT. Protein: CASSVQGLGGGITDTQYF.

The chain recombines TRBV7-8 with TRBJ2-7; D gene unclear. Trimming stripped 2 bases from V and 2 bases from J, with 7 bases between. The CDR3 extends over 13 amino acids. Germline CDR1 SGHVS, CDR2 FQNEAQ. The CDR3 nucleotides read TGTGCCAGCAGCTTAAAGGCTCCCTACGAGCAGTACTTC. This translates into CASSLKAPYEQYF.

Only a few counts were recorded for this clonotype. J is TRBJ2-1 and V is TRBV5-1, with 15 bases identical to TRBD2. Looked up from germline, CDR1 is SGHRS and CDR2 is YFSETQ. This CDR3 has 17 amino acids. The junction had 5 bases not matched to a gene; V was cut back by 0 bases and J by 7 bases. The CDR3 region is CASSLVGGLAGGNEQFF. The CDR3 DNA follows: TGCGCCAGCAGCTTGGTCGGCGGACTAGCGGGAGGGAATGAGCAGTTCTTC.

The sample holds many counts of this clonotype. This CDR3 reads CASSLTSGGTDTQYF. The CDR3 nucleotides are TGCGCCAGCAGCTTGACTAGCGGGGGCACAGATACGCAGTATTTT. The chain recombines TRBV5-1 with TRBJ2-3, with 10 bases matching TRBD2. The junction had 0 bases not matched to a gene; V was cut back by 1 base and J by 1 base. The CDR3 contains 15 residues. From germline, CDR1 is SGHRS and CDR2 YFSETQ.

This clonotype has ten or more counts. The CDR3 DNA reads TGCGCCAGCAGCCAAGTGATATACGGGGGGGTCGGGGAGCTGTTTTTT. Residues: CASSQVIYGGVGELFF. The chain is built from TRBV4-3 and TRBJ2-2, with 8 nucleotides matching TRBD2. The CDR3 consists of 16 residues. With V trimmed by 1 base and J by 7 bases, 8 bases remained unmatched. Germline V gives CDR1 LGHNA, CDR2 YSLEER.

The sample holds many counts of this clonotype. CDR3 sequence (DNA): TGTGCCAGCAGCTTTAGGGATCGGGCTGACTATGGCTACACCTTC. Translating it yields CASSFRDRADYGYTF. The chain couples TRBV5-5 to TRBJ1-2; D gene uncertain. The CDR3 is 15 amino acids. Germline CDR1 reads SGHKS; CDR2 reads YYEKEE (reference sequence). V lost 2 bases, J lost 3 bases, and 14 bases lay in between.

About this clonotype: This may be a read error, as it is one base from a much larger clone. V usage is TRBV20-1 and J usage is TRBJ2-7; D is uncertain. The CDR3 is 11 residues long. The germline V gene encodes CDR1 DFQATT and CDR2 SNEGSKA (reference sequence). CDR3 in amino acids: CSASPGYEQCF. In DNA form, the CDR3 reads TGCAGTGCTAGTCCAGGATACGAGCAGTGCTTC.

At least ten counts were recorded for this clonotype. CDR3 sequence (DNA): TGTGCCAGCACCCCGGGACTCAGCACAGATACGCAGTATTTT. Protein product: CASTPGLSTDTQYF. The genes are TRBV12-3 or TRBV12-4 and TRBJ2-3, with D perhaps matching TRBD2 (6 bases). The CDR3 is 14 residues long. The V gene lost 7 bases and the J gene lost 0 bases, with 11 bases spanning the gap.

This clonotype was found a few times. The CDR3 region has the DNA TGTGCCAGCAGCTTAGACCTCGGGACAGCGCCTTACTTGCAGTACTTC. It specifies CASSLDLGTAPYLQYF. This chain links TRBV5-6 with TRBJ2-7; 7 nucleotides align to TRBD1. Germline V gives CDR1 SGHDT, CDR2 YYEEEE. J was trimmed by 9 bases and V by 2 bases; bases with no gene match: 17. This CDR3 is 16 amino acids long.

Many counts were recorded for this clonotype. V and J are TRBV5-5 and TRBJ2-2; D possibly corresponds to TRBD1 (6 bases). With 4 bases removed from V and 4 bases from J, the gap between germline ends came to 14 bases. Looked up from germline, CDR1 is SGHKS and CDR2 is YYEKEE (reference sequence). This CDR3 has 15 residues. The CDR3 loop is CASSPAGEPTGELFF. CDR3 sequence (DNA): TGTGCCAGCAGCCCGGCAGGGGAACCCACCGGGGAGCTGTTTTTT.

At least ten counts were recorded for this clonotype. This chain uses TRBV7-8 with TRBJ1-5; D is possibly TRBD1 (5 bases). The CDR3 has 18 amino acids. Deletions cut 3 bases from V and 4 bases from J, with 22 bases between. Germline V lookup: CDR1 SGHVS, CDR2 FQNEAQ. In DNA form, the CDR3 reads TGTGCCAGCAGCTTTGGGGTCTGGGGACCCACGGTAAATCAGCCCCAGCATTTT. Translating gives CASSFGVWGPTVNQPQHF.

This clonotype was detected ten times or more. The chain carries TRBV10-3 and TRBJ2-1; D is ambiguous. V shed 6 bases and J shed 10 bases, with 10 bases lying between them. The CDR3 contains 11 residues. Per the germline V gene, CDR1 is ENHRY and CDR2 is SYGVKD. The CDR3 nucleotides are TGTGCCATCAGACAACACGACGAGCAGTTCTTC. Translation: CAIRQHDEQFF.

The chain employs TRBV7-9 and TRBJ2-5; 13 bases fit TRBD2. Germline-derived CDR1 and CDR2 are SEHNR and FQNEAQ (reference sequence). The V segment lost 4 bases and the J segment 2 bases; nucleotides outside the gene matches: 7. This CDR3 comprises 17 residues. The CDR3 here is CASSSQRLAGGQETQYF. In DNA form, the CDR3 reads TGTGCCAGCAGCTCTCAGAGACTAGCGGGGGGTCAAGAGACCCAGTACTTC.

The table lists this clonotype with many counts. The chain is built from TRBV5-1 and TRBJ2-3; D perhaps matches TRBD2 (5 bases). The CDR3 loop spans 15 amino acids. Germline CDR1 reads SGHRS; CDR2 reads YFSETQ. Trimming removed 4 bases at V and 4 bases at J, with 16 bases between. The DNA for the CDR3 is TGCGCCAGCAGCCTTGAATCCGGAGGAGCAGATACGCAGTATTTT. Translation gives CASSLESGGADTQYF.

Many counts were recorded for this clonotype. The chain carries TRBV20-1 and TRBJ2-7, with TRBD2 identical over 9 bases. Germline CDR1 DFQATT, CDR2 SNEGSKA (reference sequence). The CDR3 has 14 amino acids. V shed 3 bases and J 5 bases; nucleotides not matched to a gene: 8. CDR3 in DNA: TGCAGTGCTAGGTTTAGCGGGAGAGTGAACGAGCAGTACTTC. Its protein product is CSARFSGRVNEQYF.

V usage is TRBV5-1 and J usage is TRBJ2-2, with 8 nucleotides matching TRBD1. The germline gives CDR1 SGHRS, CDR2 YFSETQ. The CDR3 covers 16 residues. Trimming took 2 bases from V and 0 from J; bases not matched to a gene: 3. In DNA, the CDR3 is TGCGCCAGCAGCTTCAGGACAGGGACGAACACCGGGGAGCTGTTTTTT. Encoded protein: CASSFRTGTNTGELFF.

This chain's CDR3 is CASSLGQVYNEQFF. CDR3 DNA sequence: TGCGCCAGCAGCTTGGGACAGGTGTACAATGAGCAGTTCTTC. The rearrangement uses TRBV5-1 and TRBJ2-1, with D perhaps matching TRBD1 (6 bases). This CDR3 comprises 14 residues. The germline CDR1 and CDR2 sequences are SGHRS and YFSETQ. Trimming removed 0 bases from V and 4 bases from J, with 8 bases in between.